Listed below are T cell receptor beta chains from one sample, sequenced in a study of CD8 T cells in Susac syndrome. A single record per CDR3 protein comes from TCRdb applying MiXCR to the immunoSEQ multiplex PCR reads. This table holds about 120,000 distinct CDR3 sequences, roughly 94% found once. The sequenced material came from CD4+ T cells from PBMCs. The receptor set was obtained from a human donor in good health. The CDR3 runs from the conserved cysteine through the conserved F or W. D genes are given only for firm matches. A row's size may be missing; if present it is once, few, many or a size class.

j_call	clone_size	d_call	v_call	cdr3_aa	cdr3_nt
TRBJ2-5	-	-	TRBV7-9	CASQNFRGWETQYF	TGTGCCAGCCAAAATTTCAGGGGCTGGGAGACCCAGTACTTC
TRBJ1-2	-	-	TRBV5-1	CASSLEAAGGGYTF	TGCGCCAGCAGCTTGGAAGCGGCGGGAGGTGGCTACACCTTC
TRBJ1-5	once	-	TRBV27	CASSAEGRGRNQPQHF	TGTGCCAGCAGTGCCGAGGGGCGGGGTCGCAATCAGCCCCAGCATTTT
TRBJ2-5	-	TRBD2	TRBV6-2/TRBV6-3	CASSSTGGETQYF	TGTGCCAGCAGTTCTACGGGAGGAGAGACCCAGTACTTC
TRBJ2-1	-	-	TRBV10-3	CAIRGLELNEQFF	TGTGCCATCAGAGGACTGGAATTAAATGAGCAGTTCTTC
TRBJ2-5	-	-	TRBV7-7	CASGDSAETQYF	TGTGCTAGCGGGGACAGTGCAGAGACCCAGTACTTC
TRBJ2-1	-	-	TRBV2	CASSQFSGPSRNEQFF	TGTGCCAGCAGTCAATTTAGCGGCCCGAGTCGGAATGAGCAGTTCTTC
TRBJ2-5	-	-	TRBV18	CASSPRQEEETQYF	TGTGCCAGCTCACCACGCCAGGAGGAGGAGACCCAGTACTTC
TRBJ1-1	-	-	TRBV12-3/TRBV12-4	CASRPREMNTEAFF	TGTGCCAGCAGGCCCCGGGAAATGAACACTGAAGCTTTCTTT
TRBJ2-7	-	TRBD1	TRBV7-9	CASREGQGAVEYF	TGTGCCAGCAGGGAAGGACAGGGGGCGGTGGAGTACTTC
TRBJ1-1	-	TRBD1	TRBV29-1	CSVQKGQGNTEAFF	TGCAGCGTTCAAAAGGGACAGGGGAACACTGAAGCTTTCTTT
TRBJ1-6	-	-	TRBV30	CAWRGGVSNSPLHF	TGTGCCTGGAGGGGAGGGGTCAGCAATTCACCCCTCCACTTT
TRBJ1-5	-	-	TRBV6-1	CASRGGNQPQHF	TGTGCCAGCAGAGGTGGCAATCAGCCCCAGCATTTT
TRBJ2-1	-	-	TRBV4-3	CASSQLGQSLGSYNEQFF	TGCGCCAGCAGCCAGCTAGGGCAATCCTTAGGATCCTACAATGAGCAGTTCTTC
TRBJ1-4	once	-	TRBV20-1	CSYSTNEKLFF	TGCAGTTACTCTACTAATGAAAAACTGTTTTTT
TRBJ2-7	-	-	TRBV10-3	CAISGDSRGEQYF	TGTGCCATCAGTGGGGACTCTCGTGGCGAGCAGTACTTC
TRBJ2-1	-	-	TRBV18	CASSPGNEQFF	TGTGCCAGCTCACCTGGCAATGAGCAGTTCTTC
TRBJ2-7	-	-	TRBV10-2	CASSEGTTGEQYF	TGCGCCAGCAGTGAGGGAACCACGGGGGAGCAGTACTTC
TRBJ2-7	-	TRBD1	TRBV4-3	CASSQTGTGGYEQYF	TGCGCCAGCAGCCAGACCGGGACAGGGGGGTACGAGCAGTACTTC
TRBJ2-1	-	TRBD2	TRBV4-2	CASSQDGTSGYNEQFF	TGTGCCAGCAGCCAAGACGGGACTAGCGGATACAATGAGCAGTTCTTC
TRBJ1-5	once	-	TRBV7-2	CASSSNSANNNQPQHF	TGTGCCAGCAGCTCAAACTCCGCCAACAACAATCAGCCCCAGCATTTT
TRBJ2-1	-	-	TRBV5-1	CASSLDFHEQFF	TGCGCCAGCAGCTTGGATTTCCATGAGCAGTTCTTC
TRBJ1-2	-	-	TRBV6-4	CASSASVPLSYGYTF	TGTGCCAGCAGTGCCTCAGTTCCCTTAAGCTATGGCTACACCTTC
TRBJ2-1	-	TRBD2	TRBV27	CASTQGAGGYNEQFF	TGTGCCAGCACCCAAGGCGCGGGAGGCTACAATGAGCAGTTCTTC
TRBJ2-7	-	TRBD2	TRBV5-1	CASSSGTSAYEQYF	TGCGCCAGCAGCTCCGGGACTAGCGCTTACGAGCAGTACTTC
TRBJ2-2	-	TRBD1	TRBV5-8	CASSTRQGAITGELFF	TGTGCCAGCAGCACCAGACAGGGAGCCATCACCGGGGAGCTGTTTTTT
TRBJ1-5	-	-	TRBV6-1	CASRTGTLSNQPQHF	TGTGCCAGCAGAACCGGGACACTTAGCAATCAGCCCCAGCATTTT
TRBJ1-2	-	TRBD1	TRBV20-1	CSAAGQGNGYTF	TGCAGTGCCGCGGGACAGGGAAATGGCTACACCTTC